Included here is one T cell receptor beta chain sequence, with context. This sample is part of a study of blood T cell repertoires in COVID-19. Study background: Nucleic acid was either cDNA or gDNA, and it came from T cells, B-cell-depleted T cells, or PBMCs.

How the authors handled the data: Amplifying reference gene primers gave estimates of nucleated cell counts. Measured with immunoSEQ multiplex PCR; TCRdb has only the in-frame clones, and not every one. Clone size and the V and J calls come from that table; the DNA yielded D and trimming. The top ten hold about 30% of the sample, which has tens of thousands of clones, 86% seen once. The CDR3 loop spans 13 amino acids. Per the germline V gene, CDR1 is MNHEY and CDR2 is SVGAGI. Trimming took 8 bases from V and 2 from J; bases not matched to a gene: 5. This sequence joins TRBV6-5 and TRBJ1-2; 7 bases agree with TRBD1. This TCR was sampled from a man aged 50 to 59 with active or convalescent COVID-19. Material for sequencing was peripheral blood. The CDR3 region has the DNA TGTGCCAGCGAACTACAGGGGAACTATGGCTACACCTTC. It translates to CASELQGNYGYTF.